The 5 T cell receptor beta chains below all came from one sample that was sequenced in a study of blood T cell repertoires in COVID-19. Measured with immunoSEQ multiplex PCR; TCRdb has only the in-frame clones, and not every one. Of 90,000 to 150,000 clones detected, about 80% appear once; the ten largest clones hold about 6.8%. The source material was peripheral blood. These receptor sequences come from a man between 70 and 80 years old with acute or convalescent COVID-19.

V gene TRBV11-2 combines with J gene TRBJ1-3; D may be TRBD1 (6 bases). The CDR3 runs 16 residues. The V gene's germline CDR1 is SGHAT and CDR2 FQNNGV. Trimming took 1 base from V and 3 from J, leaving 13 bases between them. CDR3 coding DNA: TGTGCCAGCAGCTTAGGAAGGGGGAGAGTTGGAAACACCATATATTTT. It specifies CASSLGRGRVGNTIYF.

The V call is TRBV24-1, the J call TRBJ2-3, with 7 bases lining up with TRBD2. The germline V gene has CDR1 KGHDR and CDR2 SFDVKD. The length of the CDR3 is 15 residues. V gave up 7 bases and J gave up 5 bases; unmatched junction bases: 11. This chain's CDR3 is CATSKRAGAGDTQYF. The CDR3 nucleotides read TGTGCCACCAGCAAACGGGCGGGAGCTGGAGATACGCAGTATTTT.

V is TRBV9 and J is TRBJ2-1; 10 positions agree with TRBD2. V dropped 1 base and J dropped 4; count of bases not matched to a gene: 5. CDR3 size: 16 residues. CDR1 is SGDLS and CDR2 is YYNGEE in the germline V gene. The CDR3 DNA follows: TGTGCCAGCAGCGTAACAACTAGCGGGATGTACAATGAGCAGTTCTTC. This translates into CASSVTTSGMYNEQFF. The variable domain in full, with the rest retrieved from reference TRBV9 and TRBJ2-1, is DSGVTQTPKHLITATGQRVTLRCSPRSGDLSVYWYQQSLDQGLQFLIQYYNGEERAKGNILERFSAQQFPDLHSELNLSSLELGDSALYFCASSVTTSGMYNEQFFGPGTRLTVL.

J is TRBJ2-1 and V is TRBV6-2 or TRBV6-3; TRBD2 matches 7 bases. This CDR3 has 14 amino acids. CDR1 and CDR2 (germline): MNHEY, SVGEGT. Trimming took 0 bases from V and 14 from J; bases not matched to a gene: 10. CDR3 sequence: CASSYSTKWGGEFF. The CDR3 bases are TGTGCCAGCAGTTACTCCACCAAGTGGGGGGGGGAGTTCTTC.

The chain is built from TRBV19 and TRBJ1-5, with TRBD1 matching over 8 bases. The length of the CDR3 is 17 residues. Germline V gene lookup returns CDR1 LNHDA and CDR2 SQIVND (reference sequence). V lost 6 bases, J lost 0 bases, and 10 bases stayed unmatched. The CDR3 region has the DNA TGTGCCAGTAGCCCCCGGGACAGGCTTAATAGCAATCAGCCCCAGCATTTT. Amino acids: CASSPRDRLNSNQPQHF.